This paragraph reports one T cell receptor beta chain. Profiled with immunoSEQ multiplex PCR; TCRdb holds only in-frame clones, not every one. The table records over 150,000 clones, about 90% of them present only once. This entry is derived from a study of blood T cell repertoires in COVID-19. From germline, CDR1 is SEHNR and CDR2 FQNEAQ (reference sequence). This CDR3 contains 16 residues. The ends were cut back, 3 bases at V and 1 base at J, with 13 bases in the middle. The sample comprised PBMCs or T cells enriched from blood (not recorded which). The rearrangement joins TRBV7-9 to TRBJ1-3; D is unclear. This TCR was recovered from a woman in her 30s who had recovered from COVID-19. The CDR3 DNA sequence: TGTGCCAGCAGCTTGGTTTTAGCCTTATCTGGAAACACCATATATTTT. Translating it yields CASSLVLALSGNTIYF.